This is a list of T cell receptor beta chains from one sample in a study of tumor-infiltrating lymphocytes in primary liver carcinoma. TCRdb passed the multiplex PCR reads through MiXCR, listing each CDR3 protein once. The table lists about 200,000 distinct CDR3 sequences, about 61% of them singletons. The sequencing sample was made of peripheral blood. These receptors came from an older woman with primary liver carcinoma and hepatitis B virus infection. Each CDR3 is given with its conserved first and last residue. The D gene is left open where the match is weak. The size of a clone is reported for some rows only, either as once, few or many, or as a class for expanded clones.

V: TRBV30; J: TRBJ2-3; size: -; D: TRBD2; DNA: TGTTCCTGGACGAGACTAGCGGGGCCCACAGATACGCAGTATTTT; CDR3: CSWTRLAGPTDTQYF
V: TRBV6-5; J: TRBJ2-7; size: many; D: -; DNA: TGTGCCAGCAGCCTGGACAAGAGCTCCTACGAGCAGTACTTC; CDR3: CASSLDKSSYEQYF
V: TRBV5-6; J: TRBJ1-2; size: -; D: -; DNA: TGTGCCAGCAGCTTGGGGACAAGTGCTGGCTACACCTTC; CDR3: CASSLGTSAGYTF
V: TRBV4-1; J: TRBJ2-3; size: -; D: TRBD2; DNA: TGCCCCAGCAGCATTACTAGCGGGAGGGACCCCACAGATACGCAGTGTTTT; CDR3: CPSSITSGRDPTDTQCF
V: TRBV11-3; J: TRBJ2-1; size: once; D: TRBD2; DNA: TGTACCAGCAGCCCCGGACTAGCGGGAGCGGGGAGTGAGCAGTTCTTC; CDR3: CTSSPGLAGAGSEQFF
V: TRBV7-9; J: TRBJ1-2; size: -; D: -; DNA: TGTGCCAGCAGCTTAGCTGACGTTTATGGCTACACCTTC; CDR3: CASSLADVYGYTF
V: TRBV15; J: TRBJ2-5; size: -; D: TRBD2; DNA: TGTGCCACCAGCGGTTGGACTAGCGCGGGGGAGACCCAGTACTTC; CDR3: CATSGWTSAGETQYF
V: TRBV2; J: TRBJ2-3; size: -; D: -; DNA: TGTGCCAGCCATTTCGGGAGCACAGATACGCAGTATTTT; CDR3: CASHFGSTDTQYF
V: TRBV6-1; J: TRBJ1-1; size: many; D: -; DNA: TGTGCCAGCGAGGGTAACACTGAAGCTTTCTTT; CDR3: CASEGNTEAFF
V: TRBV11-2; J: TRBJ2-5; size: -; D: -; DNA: TGTGCCAGCAGCATATGCCAGGGGAATGAAGAGACCCAGTACTTC; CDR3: CASSICQGNEETQYF
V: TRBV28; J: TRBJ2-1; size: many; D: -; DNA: TGTGCCAGCAGTTCCCACTACAATGAGCAGTTCTTC; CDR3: CASSSHYNEQFF
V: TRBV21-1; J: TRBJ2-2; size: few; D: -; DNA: TGTGCCAGCAGCAGGGTCGGACAGCTCCTGAACACCGGGGAGCTGCTTTTT; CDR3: CASSRVGQLLNTGELLF
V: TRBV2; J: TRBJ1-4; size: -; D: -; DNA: TGTGCCCGCCAATCGAATTTTGCAACTAATGAAAAACTGTTTTTT; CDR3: CARQSNFATNEKLFF
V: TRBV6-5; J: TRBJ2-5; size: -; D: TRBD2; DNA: TGTGCCAGCAGTTACCAGAGTTGGGGTGCGGGAGAGAGCCAGTACTTC; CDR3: CASSYQSWGAGESQYF
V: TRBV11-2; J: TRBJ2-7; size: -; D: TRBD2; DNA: TGTGCCAGCAGCTTTCTTGTGTGTAGCGGGGGTACCCTGTACGAGCAGTACTTC; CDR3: CASSFLVCSGGTLYEQYF
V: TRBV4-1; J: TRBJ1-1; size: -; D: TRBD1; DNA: TGCGCCAGCAGCCAAGAAACAGGGGCCACTGAAGCTTTCTTT; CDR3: CASSQETGATEAFF
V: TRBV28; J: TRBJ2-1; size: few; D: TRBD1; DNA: TGTGCCAGCGTAGATAGGGGACAGGCTGCCAATGAGCAGTTCTTC; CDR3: CASVDRGQAANEQFF
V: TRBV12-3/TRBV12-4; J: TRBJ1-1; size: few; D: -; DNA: TGTGCCAGCAGTCCCGGGACGGCGCAACCTGAAGCTTTCTTT; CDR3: CASSPGTAQPEAFF
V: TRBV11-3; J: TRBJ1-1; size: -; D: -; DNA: TGTGCCGGCAGATTAGAGGGTCCATTTCGGAACACTAAAGCTTTCTTT; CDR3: CAGRLEGPFRNTKAFF
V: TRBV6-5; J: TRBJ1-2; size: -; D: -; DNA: TGTGCCAGCAGTTACTCTTCAGTTAGCTACGCGACCCCCGTAATAGGCTATGGCTACACCTTC; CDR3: CASSYSSVSYATPVIGYGYTF
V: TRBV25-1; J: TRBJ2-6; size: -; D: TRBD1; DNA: TGTGCCAGCAGTCCCCGGGACAGGTCCTATGGGGCCAACGTCCTGACTTTC; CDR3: CASSPRDRSYGANVLTF
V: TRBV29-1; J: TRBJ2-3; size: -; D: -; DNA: TGCAGCGTTGAAGGTCTTGTCGGGGCAGATACGCAGGACTTT; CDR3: CSVEGLVGADTQDF
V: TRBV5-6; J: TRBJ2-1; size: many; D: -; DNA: TGTGCCAGCAGCTGGACACCAAGCTCCTACAATGAGCAGTTCTTC; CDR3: CASSWTPSSYNEQFF
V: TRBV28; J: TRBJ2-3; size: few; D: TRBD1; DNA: TGTGCCAGCAGCCCCACAGGGGGCCGGAGAGATACGCAGTATTTT; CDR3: CASSPTGGRRDTQYF
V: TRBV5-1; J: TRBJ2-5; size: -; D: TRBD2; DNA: TGCGCCAGCAGCTTGGGGGGGACTAGCGGTCAAGAGACCCAGTACTTC; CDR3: CASSLGGTSGQETQYF
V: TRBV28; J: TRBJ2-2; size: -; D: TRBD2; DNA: TGTGCCAGCAGAGAGGCGGGAGGGCTTGTCGGGGAGCTGTTTTTT; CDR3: CASREAGGLVGELFF
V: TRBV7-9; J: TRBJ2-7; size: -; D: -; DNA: TGTGCCAGCGGTCCAAGCAGGGTGCTGAACTACGAGCAGTACTTC; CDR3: CASGPSRVLNYEQYF
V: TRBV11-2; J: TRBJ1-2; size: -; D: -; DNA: TGTGCCAGCAGCTCCGGGTCCTTCTATGGCCACACCTTC; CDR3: CASSSGSFYGHTF
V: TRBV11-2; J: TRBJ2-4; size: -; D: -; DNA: TGTGCCGGCGGGCAGGGCCTCAAAAACATCCAGTACTTC; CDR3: CAGGQGLKNIQYF
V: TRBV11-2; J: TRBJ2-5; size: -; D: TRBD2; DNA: TGTGCCAGCAGCCCAAGCGGGACTCAGGAGATCCAGTACTTC; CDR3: CASSPSGTQEIQYF
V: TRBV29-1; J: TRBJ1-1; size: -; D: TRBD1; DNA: TGCAGCGCTGATCAAGTCACCGGGACAGGGCGTCGAGAAGCTTTCTTT; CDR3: CSADQVTGTGRREAFF
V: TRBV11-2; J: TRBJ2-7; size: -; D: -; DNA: TGTGCCAGCAGCCATTCCCCTCCGGGGGTCGGGCAGTACTTC; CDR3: CASSHSPPGVGQYF
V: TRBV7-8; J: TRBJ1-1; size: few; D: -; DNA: TGTGCCAGCAGCTTAGGAGGACAGCGAGTAATTGGGGCTTTCTTT; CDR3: CASSLGGQRVIGAFF
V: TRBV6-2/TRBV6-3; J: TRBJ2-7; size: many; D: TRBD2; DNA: TGTGCCAGCAGTCTAGCGGGAGCCTACTACGAGCAGTACTTC; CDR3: CASSLAGAYYEQYF
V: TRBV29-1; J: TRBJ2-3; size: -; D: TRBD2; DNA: TGCAGCGTCACCTATGGGAGCGGGAGTGTTGATACGCAGTATTTT; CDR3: CSVTYGSGSVDTQYF
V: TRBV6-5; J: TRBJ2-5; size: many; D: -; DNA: TGTGCCAGCCGGAGGGCGCAGGTGGCGGAGACCCAGTACTTC; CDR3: CASRRAQVAETQYF
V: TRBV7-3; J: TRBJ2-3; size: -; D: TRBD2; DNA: TGTGCCAGCAGTCGTGGGACTAGCGGGAGCCTAAGCACAGATACGCAGTATTTT; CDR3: CASSRGTSGSLSTDTQYF
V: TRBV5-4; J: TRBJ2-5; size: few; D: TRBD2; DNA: TGTGCCAGCAGGTTTGGCGGGAGGGCCGGAGAGACCCAGTACTTC; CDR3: CASRFGGRAGETQYF
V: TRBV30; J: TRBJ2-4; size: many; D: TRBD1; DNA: TGTGCCTGGGACAGGGGGGCCAAAAACATTCAGTACTTC; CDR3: CAWDRGAKNIQYF
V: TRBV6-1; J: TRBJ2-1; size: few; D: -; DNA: TGTGCCAGCAGTGCGGGGGGCTCTACCTACAATGAGCAGTTCTTC; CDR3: CASSAGGSTYNEQFF
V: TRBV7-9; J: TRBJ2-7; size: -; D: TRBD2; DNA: TGTGCCAGCAGCTTAGGGGGGAGGGGCCGTTTGGACGAGCAGTACTTC; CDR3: CASSLGGRGRLDEQYF
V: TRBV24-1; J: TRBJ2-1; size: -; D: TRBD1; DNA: TGTGTCACCAGTGATTTGCCAGGGGGCAATGAGCAGTTCTTC; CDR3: CVTSDLPGGNEQFF
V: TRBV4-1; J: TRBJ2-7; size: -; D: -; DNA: TGCGCCAGCAGCCAAGGGAAGGGGCCCCTCTCCTACGAGCAGTACTTC; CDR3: CASSQGKGPLSYEQYF
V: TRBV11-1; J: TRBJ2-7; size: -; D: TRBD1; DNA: TGTGCCAGCAGCCCAGTTATTGGGCAGGGGGCCGCCTACGCGCAGTACTTC; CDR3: CASSPVIGQGAAYAQYF
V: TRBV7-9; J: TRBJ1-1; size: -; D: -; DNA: TGTGCCAGCAGCTTAGTAACGCCGCAGGACTGGACAAACACTGAAGCTTTCTTT; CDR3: CASSLVTPQDWTNTEAFF
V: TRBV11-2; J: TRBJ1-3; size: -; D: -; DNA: TGTACCAGTAGCTTAGTGGACAGCTCTGGAAACACCATATATTTT; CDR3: CTSSLVDSSGNTIYF
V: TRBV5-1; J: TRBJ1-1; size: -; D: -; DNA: TGCGCCAGCAGCTTTGCCGAAGGGCGGATGAACACTGAAGCTTTCTTT; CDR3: CASSFAEGRMNTEAFF
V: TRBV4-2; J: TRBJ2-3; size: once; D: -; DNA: TGTACCAGCAGCCAAGTCGGCGGCACAGATACGCGGTATTTT; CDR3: CTSSQVGGTDTRYF
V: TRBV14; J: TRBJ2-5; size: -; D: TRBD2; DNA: TGTGCCAGCAGCGCCGTACTAGCGGGAAGTGAGACCCAGTACTTC; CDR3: CASSAVLAGSETQYF